A single sample is the source of the 5 T cell receptor beta chains below, sequenced in a study of blood T cell repertoires in COVID-19. Produced via immunoSEQ multiplex PCR; TCRdb's table is partial and in-frame only. The sample consists of 400,000 to 450,000 clones, 70% to 90% of them appearing once. The sequencing input was peripheral blood. The receptors originated from a woman aged 40 to 50 with COVID-19, enrolled during active disease.

Concerning this clone itself: The sample has other DNA sequences that encode this CDR3 too. The rearrangement links TRBV4-3 to TRBJ1-5, with 8 bases that match TRBD1. After removal of 1 base from V and 1 base from J, the junction contained 0 bases not matched to a gene. Per germline, CDR1 LGHNA and CDR2 YSLEER. The CDR3 extends over 15 amino acids. The chain's CDR3 is CASSQGQGSNQPQHF. CDR3 nucleotides: TGCGCCAGCAGCCAAGGACAGGGGAGCAATCAGCCCCAGCATTTT.

This clone was picked up one time. The chain carries TRBV10-3 and TRBJ2-3, with 10 nucleotides matching TRBD2. Germline CDR1 ENHRY, CDR2 SYGVKD. Trimming removed 4 bases from V and 6 bases from J; junction bases left unmatched: 4. The CDR3 extends over 14 amino acids. As DNA, the CDR3 is TGTGCCATCAGTGTACTAGCGGGGCGGGATACGCAGTATTTT. This gives the protein CAISVLAGRDTQYF.

The chain recombines TRBV7-2 with TRBJ2-3; 7 bases are shared with TRBD1. Germline CDR1 reads SGHTA; CDR2 reads FQGNSA. Trimming took 3 bases from V and 1 from J; bases not matched to a gene: 1. The CDR3 length is 14 residues. The CDR3, as DNA: TGTGCCAGCAGCTTTGGGACAGGCACAGATACGCAGTATTTT. This codes for CASSFGTGTDTQYF.

The J gene is TRBJ1-2, the V gene TRBV28; tentative D call: TRBD1 (6 bases). The germline V gene encodes CDR1 MDHEN and CDR2 SYDVKM. Trimming removed 4 bases from V and 5 bases from J, with 20 bases in between. This CDR3 has 16 residues. The CDR3 sequence is CASSSSTGPVRYGYTF. CDR3 nucleotide sequence: TGTGCCAGCAGTTCATCGACAGGCCCTGTACGGTATGGCTACACCTTC.

The J gene is TRBJ2-7, the V gene TRBV2, with D unresolved. CDR1 and CDR2 from the germline V gene are SNHLY and FYNNEI. The CDR3 is 14 amino acids. The germline V and J ends were trimmed by 4 bases and 2 bases, with 12 bases remaining between them. CDR3 loop: CASSGNEITYEQYF. The DNA of the CDR3 is TGTGCCAGCAGTGGAAACGAGATAACCTACGAGCAGTACTTC.